One and the same sample provided the 8 T cell receptor beta chains below, sequenced in a study of cytomegalovirus exposure and HLA in healthy donors. The PCR employed 60 Vbeta primers together with 13 Jbeta primers. Sequencing used immunoSEQ multiplex PCR; TCRdb keeps in-frame clones, though not all of them. The sample records fewer than 45,000 clones, 60% to 70% being singletons. The sequencing input was PBMCs. The source is a man aged 40-50 years in good health and CMV-seronegative.

This clone qualifies as medium-sized. The J gene is TRBJ1-5, the V gene TRBV6-1; D gene ambiguous. The V gene's germline CDR1 is MNHNS and CDR2 SASEGT. CDR3 size: 14 residues. Trimming removed 4 bases at V and 2 bases at J, with 9 bases between. The chain's CDR3 is CASSVSLGNQPQHF. CDR3 DNA sequence: TGTGCCAGCAGTGTAAGCTTGGGCAATCAGCCCCAGCATTTT.

The rearrangement links TRBV10-3 to TRBJ1-1, with TRBD1 matching over 10 bases. This CDR3 has 17 residues. V was pared by 10 bases and J by 1 base, with 15 bases of the junction left unmatched. Germline CDR1 ENHRY, CDR2 SYGVKD. The CDR3 region is CATCRGTGAEGNTEAFF. CDR3 nucleotide sequence: TGTGCCACCTGCCGGGGGACAGGGGCGGAGGGGAACACTGAAGCTTTCTTT.

The chain carries TRBV5-1 and TRBJ2-7; weak D call: TRBD1 (5 bases). Trimming shortened V by 4 bases and J by 0 bases, and 8 bases separated the two germline ends. CDR1 is SGHRS and CDR2 is YFSETQ in the germline V gene. The CDR3 has 13 amino acids. The CDR3 is CASSMDISYEQYF. CDR3 sequence (DNA): TGCGCCAGCAGCATGGACATCTCCTACGAGCAGTACTTC. Drawing the rest from reference TRBV5-1 and TRBJ2-7, the complete variable domain is KAGVTQTPRYLIKTRGQQVTLSCSPISGHRSVSWYQQTPGQGLQFLFEYFSETQRNKGNFPGRFSGRQFSNSRSEMNVSTLELGDSALYLCASSMDISYEQYFGPGTRLTVT.

The gene calls are TRBV19 and TRBJ1-1; the D gene is possibly TRBD1 (5 bases). The CDR3 is made up of 13 amino acids. Germline V gene data show CDR1 as LNHDA and CDR2 as SQIVND (reference sequence). Trimming left V 2 bases short and J 11 bases short, with 15 bases between. DNA of the CDR3: TGTGCCAGTAGTATACAGGGCCTTCGGTGGGCTTTCTTT. It translates to CASSIQGLRWAFF. The whole variable domain, remainder taken from reference TRBV19 and TRBJ1-1, is DGGITQSPKYLFRKEGQNVTLSCEQNLNHDAMYWYRQDPGQGLRLIYYSQIVNDFQKGDIAEGYSVSREKKESFPLTVTSAQKNPTAFYLCASSIQGLRWAFFGQGTRLTVV.

The chain recombines TRBV4-3 with TRBJ1-2; tentatively, D is TRBD1 (5 bases). CDR3 length equals 14 residues. Germline V gene data show CDR1 as LGHNA and CDR2 as YSLEER. The V and J ends lost 4 bases and 7 bases respectively, with 16 bases between them. CDR3 loop: CASSPEPRDFGYTF. CDR3 coding DNA: TGCGCCAGCAGCCCAGAGCCCAGGGACTTTGGCTACACCTTC.

This clone appeared a few times. V and J are TRBV6-4 and TRBJ2-3, with a weak D call TRBD2 (5 bases). Per the germline V gene, CDR1 is MRHNA and CDR2 is SNTAGT. V gave up 3 bases and J gave up 2 bases, with 9 bases separating them. The CDR3 totals 14 residues. In DNA, the CDR3 is TGTGCCAGCAGTGAATCTAGCAACACAGATACGCAGTATTTT. Protein product: CASSESSNTDTQYF.

The rearrangement joins TRBV7-2 to TRBJ1-2; TRBD1 aligns across 7 bases. V gave up 5 bases and J gave up 8 bases; unmatched junction bases: 8. Per the germline V gene, CDR1 is SGHTA and CDR2 is FQGNSA. The CDR3 sequence is 13 residues long. This CDR3 reads CASSPGQAVGYTF. The DNA for the CDR3 is TGTGCCAGCAGCCCAGGACAGGCGGTCGGCTACACCTTC.

The rearrangement joins TRBV4-1 to TRBJ1-4, with 7 bases lining up with TRBD1. Germline trimming cut 2 bases from V and 7 bases from J; bases unmatched to any gene: 7. The V gene's germline CDR1 is MGHRA and CDR2 YSYEKL. This CDR3 comprises 15 residues. Here the CDR3 reads CASSQSGTVVEKLFF. CDR3 sequence (DNA): TGCGCCAGCAGCCAATCTGGGACAGTTGTTGAAAAACTGTTTTTT.